This TCR beta chain was identified during a study of early T cells in non-severe SARS-CoV-2 infection. This clonotype was counted ten times or more. TCRdb called the 5' RACE reads again in MiXCR, with one record for every CDR3 protein. The sample lists approximately 48,000 distinct CDR3 sequences; about 9.3% were seen once. V was pared by 3 bases and J by 1 base, with 3 bases between. CDR1 is LNHDA, CDR2 SQIVND, per germline (reference sequence). The length of the CDR3 is 12 residues. The sample taken for sequencing was whole blood. The V call is TRBV19, the J call TRBJ2-5; D ambiguous. The origin of this receptor is an adult who was a healthcare worker with PCR-confirmed SARS-CoV-2 infection or an uninfected control (not recorded which). CDR3 sequence: CASSMAQETQYF. The CDR3 bases are TGTGCCAGTAGTATGGCCCAAGAGACCCAGTACTTC.